This T cell receptor (beta chain) was identified in a study of cytomegalovirus exposure and HLA in healthy donors. The CDR3 is 17 amino acids. Between the trimmed V and J ends, which lost 0 bases and 0 bases, there was a span of 12 bases. Germline loops: CDR1 LGHNA, CDR2 YNFKEQ. This clone occurred a few times. The antigen is not known. Findings and caveats of the study: Altogether, 164 TCR beta chains were recorded as cytomegalovirus-associated.

The PCR had 60 Vbeta and 13 Jbeta primers. TCRdb keeps only in-frame clones here, not all; method: immunoSEQ multiplex PCR. The sample contains more than 100,000 clones, 8.9% of which appear only once. This receptor was obtained from a woman between 35 and 50 years old in good health and CMV-seropositive. This chain links TRBV4-2 with TRBJ2-1; possible D gene TRBD2, 7 bases. Specimen: PBMCs. This chain's CDR3 is CASSQDAGASSYNEQFF. For the CDR3, the DNA is TGTGCCAGCAGCCAAGACGCGGGGGCGAGCTCCTACAATGAGCAGTTCTTC.